The entry below gives a single T cell receptor (beta chain) sequence along with its context. The sample comes from a study of blood T cell repertoires in COVID-19. Study summary: The United States, Italy and Spain supplied acute and convalescent COVID-19 samples.

Original data processing: Amplified reference gene primers provided the basis for estimating nucleated cell counts. The repertoire was sequenced with immunoSEQ multiplex PCR; TCRdb's copy has only in-frame clones and lacks some. V and J calls and clone size come straight from that table; D and trimming were deduced from the DNA. The table has around 200,000 clones, approximately 90% seen once; the top ten hold 0.72%. The junction had 12 bases not matched to a gene; V was cut back by 5 bases and J by 8 bases. Germline V gives CDR1 MNHEY, CDR2 SMNVEV (reference sequence). This CDR3 region has 16 residues.

This sequence originates from a middle-aged man with acute or convalescent COVID-19. The chain recombines TRBV27 with TRBJ2-1; 10 bases agree with TRBD2. The sample taken for sequencing was peripheral blood. The CDR3 sequence: CASSQTSSGSWHEQFF. As DNA, the CDR3 is TGTGCCAGCAGTCAGACATCTAGCGGGAGTTGGCATGAGCAGTTCTTC.